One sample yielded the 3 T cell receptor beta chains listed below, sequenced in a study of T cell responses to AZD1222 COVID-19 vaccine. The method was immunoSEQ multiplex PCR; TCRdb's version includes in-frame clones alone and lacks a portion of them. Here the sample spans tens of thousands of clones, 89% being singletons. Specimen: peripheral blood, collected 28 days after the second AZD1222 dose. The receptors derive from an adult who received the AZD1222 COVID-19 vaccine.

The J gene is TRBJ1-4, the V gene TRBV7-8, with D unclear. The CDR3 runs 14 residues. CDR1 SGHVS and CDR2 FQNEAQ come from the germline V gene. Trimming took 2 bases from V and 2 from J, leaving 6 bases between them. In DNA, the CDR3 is TGTGCCAGCAGCTTATTGGCGACTAATGAAAAACTGTTTTTT. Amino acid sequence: CASSLLATNEKLFF.

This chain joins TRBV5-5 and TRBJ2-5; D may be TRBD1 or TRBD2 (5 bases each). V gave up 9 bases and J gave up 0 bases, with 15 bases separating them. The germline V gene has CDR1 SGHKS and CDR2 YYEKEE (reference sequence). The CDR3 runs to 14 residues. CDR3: CATTPGPYQETQYF. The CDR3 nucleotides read TGTGCCACCACCCCGGGACCCTACCAAGAGACCCAGTACTTC. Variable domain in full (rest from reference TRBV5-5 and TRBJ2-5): DAGVTQSPTHLIKTRGQQVTLRCSPISGHKSVSWYQQVLGQGPQFIFQYYEKEERGRGNFPDRFSARQFPNYSSELNVNALLLGDSALYLCATTPGPYQETQYFGPGTRLLVL.

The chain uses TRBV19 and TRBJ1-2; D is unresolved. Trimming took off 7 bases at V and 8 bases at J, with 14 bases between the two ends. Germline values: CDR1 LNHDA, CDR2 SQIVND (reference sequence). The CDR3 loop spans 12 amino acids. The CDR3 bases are TGTGCCAGTATCGGGGAGGTTGGGGGCTACACCTTC. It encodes CASIGEVGGYTF. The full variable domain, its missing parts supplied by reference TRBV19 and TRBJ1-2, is DGGITQSPKYLFRKEGQNVTLSCEQNLNHDAMYWYRQDPGQGLRLIYYSQIVNDFQKGDIAEGYSVSREKKESFPLTVTSAQKNPTAFYLCASIGEVGGYTFGSGTRLTVV.